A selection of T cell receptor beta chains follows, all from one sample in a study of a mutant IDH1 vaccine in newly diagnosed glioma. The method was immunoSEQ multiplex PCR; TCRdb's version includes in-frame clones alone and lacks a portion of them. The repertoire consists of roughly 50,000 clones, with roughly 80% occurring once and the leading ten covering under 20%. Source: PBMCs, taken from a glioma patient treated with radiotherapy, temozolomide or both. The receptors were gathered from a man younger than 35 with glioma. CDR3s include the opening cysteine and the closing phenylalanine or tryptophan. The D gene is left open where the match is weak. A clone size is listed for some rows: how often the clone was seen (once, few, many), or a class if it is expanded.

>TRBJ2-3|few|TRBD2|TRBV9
TGTGCCAGCAGCTCTATGGGGGGGAGGGCAGATACGCAGTATTTT
CASSSMGGRADTQYF
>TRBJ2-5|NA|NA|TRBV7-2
TGTGCCAGCAGCCCCCAGTGGACTGACCAAGAGACCCAGTACTTC
CASSPQWTDQETQYF
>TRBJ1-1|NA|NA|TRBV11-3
TGTGCCAGCAGCAGGGACTGGAACACTGAAGCTTTCTTT
CASSRDWNTEAFF
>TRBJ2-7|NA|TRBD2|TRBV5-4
TGTGCCAGCAGCTCCTGGACTAGCGGGAGCTACGAGCAGTACTTC
CASSSWTSGSYEQYF
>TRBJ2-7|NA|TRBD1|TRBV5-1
TGCGCCAGCAGCCCGACAGGGTTCCTCTACGAGCAGTACTTC
CASSPTGFLYEQYF
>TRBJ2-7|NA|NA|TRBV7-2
TGTGCCAGCAGCTTACGGCTAGCGAGGTACGAGCAGTACTTC
CASSLRLARYEQYF
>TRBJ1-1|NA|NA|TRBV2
TGTGCCAGCAGCCGTAGATGGAGTCAAACTGAAGCTTTCTTT
CASSRRWSQTEAFF
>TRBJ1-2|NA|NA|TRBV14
TGTGCCAGCAGCCTAGCGGGGAAAGTCTATGGCTACACCTTC
CASSLAGKVYGYTF
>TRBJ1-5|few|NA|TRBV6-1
TGTGCCAGCAGTGAAGCCGGGGGTCAGCCCCAGCATTTT
CASSEAGGQPQHF
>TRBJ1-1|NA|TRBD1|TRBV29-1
TGCAGCGTTGAAAACCGACAGGGGGCCTTGAACACTGAAGCTTTCTTT
CSVENRQGALNTEAFF
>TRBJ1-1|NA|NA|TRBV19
TGTGCCAGTAGTGGACAGATGAACACTGAAGCTTTCTTT
CASSGQMNTEAFF
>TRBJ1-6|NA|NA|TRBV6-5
TGCGCCTCCGGGGGGGGCTCCTATAATTCACCCCTCCACTTT
CASGGGSYNSPLHF
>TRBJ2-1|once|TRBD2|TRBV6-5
TGTGCCAGCAGTTCGAGCGGGGGACCTTACAATGAGCAGTTCTTC
CASSSSGGPYNEQFF
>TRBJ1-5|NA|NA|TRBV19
TGTGCCAGTAGTCCCGGGAGGGGGATCAATCAGCCCCAGCATTTT
CASSPGRGINQPQHF
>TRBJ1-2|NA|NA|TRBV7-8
TGTGCCAGCAGTTACTACCATCAACAGGACCTTAACTATGGCTACACCTTC
CASSYYHQQDLNYGYTF
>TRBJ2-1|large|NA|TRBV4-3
TGCGCCAGCAGCTGGACAGTTCTCGGCAATGAGCAGTTCTTC
CASSWTVLGNEQFF
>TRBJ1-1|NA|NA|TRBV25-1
TGTGCCAGCGCCAGTCCCGCGGGGGAAGCTTTCTTT
CASASPAGEAFF
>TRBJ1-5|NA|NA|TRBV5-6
TGTGCCAGCAGTTTTGGACAGTATAGCAATCAGCCCCAGCATTTT
CASSFGQYSNQPQHF
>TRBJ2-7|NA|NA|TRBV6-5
TGTGCCAGCACCCCCGGGGGCTCCTACGAGCAGTACTTC
CASTPGGSYEQYF
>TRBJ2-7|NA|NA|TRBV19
TGTGCCAGTAGTATCGTGACAGGAACCTCCTACGAGCAGTACTTC
CASSIVTGTSYEQYF
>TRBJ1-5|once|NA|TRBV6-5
TGTGCCAGCAGTTTGCATAGGGATCAGCCCCAGCATTTT
CASSLHRDQPQHF
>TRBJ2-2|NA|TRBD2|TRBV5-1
TGCGCCAGCACGCCTAGCGGGGTGATCGGGGAGCTGTTTTTT
CASTPSGVIGELFF
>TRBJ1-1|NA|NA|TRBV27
TGTGCCAGCAGTTACAGGTCTGAAGCTTTCTTT
CASSYRSEAFF
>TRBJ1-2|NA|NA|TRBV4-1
TGCGCCAGCAGCCAAGATCTCGGCGGAAACTATGGCTACACCTTC
CASSQDLGGNYGYTF
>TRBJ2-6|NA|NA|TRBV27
TGTGCCAGCAGTTTATCGTGGACAGTAGCGGGGGCCAACGTCCTGACTTTC
CASSLSWTVAGANVLTF
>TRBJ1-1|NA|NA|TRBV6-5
TGTGCCAGCAGTTATTCCCCGGCGAACACTGAAGCTTTCTTT
CASSYSPANTEAFF
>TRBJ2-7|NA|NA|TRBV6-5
TGTGCCAGCAGGAACTCATACGAGCAGTACTTC
CASRNSYEQYF
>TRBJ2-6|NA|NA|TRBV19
TGTGCCAGTACCCCGGGCGTCTCTGGGGCCAACGTCCTGACTTTC
CASTPGVSGANVLTF
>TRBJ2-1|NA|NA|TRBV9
TGTGCCAGCAGCGTGTCAGGGTACGATGAGCAGTTCTTC
CASSVSGYDEQFF
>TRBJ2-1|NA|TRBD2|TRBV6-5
TGTGCCAGCAGTACGCCGGCGGGGGGAGAGCAGTTCTTC
CASSTPAGGEQFF
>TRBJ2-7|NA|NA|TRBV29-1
TGCAGCGTTGTTTACAGCACCTACGAGCAGTACTTC
CSVVYSTYEQYF
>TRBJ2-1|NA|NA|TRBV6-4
TGTGCCAGCAGTGAGAGGGGAAGCTCCTACAATGAGCAGTTCTTC
CASSERGSSYNEQFF
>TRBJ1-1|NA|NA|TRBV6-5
TGTGCCAGCAGTTACTCCCGTTTCCAGAACACTGAAGCTTTCTTT
CASSYSRFQNTEAFF
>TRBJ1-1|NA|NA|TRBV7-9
TGTGCCAGCAGCGGATTTTCAGGGGACATGAACACTGAAGCTTTCTTT
CASSGFSGDMNTEAFF
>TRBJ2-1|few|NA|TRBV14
TGTGCCAGCAGCCAAGATGGGGGTACGAGGCAGTTCTTC
CASSQDGGTRQFF
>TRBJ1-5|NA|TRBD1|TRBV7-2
TGTGCCAGCAGCCCATTGACAGGGAGCAATCAGCCCCAGCATTTT
CASSPLTGSNQPQHF
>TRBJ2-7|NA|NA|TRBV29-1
TGCAGCGTGTCTCCGGGACACGGCTACGAGCAGTACTTC
CSVSPGHGYEQYF
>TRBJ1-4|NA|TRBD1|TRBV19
TGTGCCAGTAGAGGGACAGGGAGTGAAAAACTGTTTTTT
CASRGTGSEKLFF
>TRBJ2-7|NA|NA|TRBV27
TGTGCCAGCAGTTTATTTACAGACCTCTCCTACGAGCAGTACTTC
CASSLFTDLSYEQYF
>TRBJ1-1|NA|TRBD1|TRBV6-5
TGTGCCAGCAGTTACTGGGGACAGGTTAACACTGAAGCTTTCTTT
CASSYWGQVNTEAFF
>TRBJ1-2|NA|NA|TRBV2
TGTGCCAGCAGTGAAATCGGTCAGGCAGAATATGGCTACACCTTC
CASSEIGQAEYGYTF
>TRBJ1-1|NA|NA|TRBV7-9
TGTGCCAGCACCCACAGCTTGTCCGGGGGGGAAGCTTTCTTT
CASTHSLSGGEAFF